A single sample is the source of the 7 T cell receptor beta chains below, sequenced in a study of identical twins. TCRdb re-called the 5' RACE reads through MiXCR, storing one row per CDR3 protein. The sample includes about 730,000 distinct CDR3 sequences, 21% of them seen just once. The same specimen was also included in a second study, on T cells expressing NK-cell markers.

Sequencing was done on a sample of PBMCs. The receptors derive from a woman aged 18-29 years in good health.

The sample holds many counts of this clonotype. This chain connects TRBV6-2 or TRBV6-3 to TRBJ2-1; D gene uncertain. Trimming took off 8 bases at V and 6 bases at J, with 8 bases between the two ends. The CDR3 totals 11 residues. Per the germline V gene, CDR1 is MNHEY and CDR2 is SVGEGT. CDR3 DNA sequence: TGTGCCAGCTCCTACCTCAATGAGCAGTTCTTC. It is translated as CASSYLNEQFF.

The chain links TRBV9 to TRBJ2-2; D uncertain. This CDR3 spans 15 amino acids. CDR1 is SGDLS and CDR2 is YYNGEE in the germline V gene. V lost 3 bases and J lost 0, with 9 bases in between. This CDR3 is CASSADMANTGELFF. The CDR3 DNA is TGTGCCAGCAGCGCTGACATGGCGAACACCGGGGAGCTGTTTTTT.

CDR3 nucleotides: TGCAGCGTCGGACAGGGTGGATACGAGCAGTACTTC. This encodes CSVGQGGYEQYF. The chain uses TRBV29-1 and TRBJ2-7; 8 bases map to TRBD1. The CDR3 contains 12 residues. Germline trimming cut 6 bases from V and 4 bases from J; bases unmatched to any gene: 5. The germline gives CDR1 SQVTM, CDR2 ANQGSEA.

The rearrangement uses TRBV5-1 and TRBJ2-7, with D maybe TRBD1 (6 bases). V shed 2 bases and J shed 3 bases, with 12 bases lying between them. The CDR3 sequence is 14 residues long. Germline V gene data show CDR1 as SGHRS and CDR2 as YFSETQ. The CDR3 sequence: CASSFRDTHYEQYF. For the CDR3, the DNA is TGCGCCAGCAGCTTCAGGGACACTCACTACGAGCAGTACTTC.

This rearrangement joins TRBV5-6 to TRBJ2-7; tentatively, D is TRBD1 (6 bases). The CDR3 runs to 14 residues. Germline V CDR1 and CDR2: SGHDT, YYEEEE. The V and J ends lost 4 bases and 6 bases respectively, with 17 bases between them. The CDR3 loop reads CASSPIQGKGEQYF. The CDR3 bases are TGTGCCAGCAGCCCAATACAGGGAAAGGGCGAGCAGTACTTC.

Here the CDR3 reads CASSDWVSSPLHF. The CDR3 DNA is TGTGCCAGCAGTGACTGGGTATCCTCACCCCTCCACTTT. The V gene is TRBV6-1, the J gene TRBJ1-6; D is ambiguous. The CDR3 length is 13 residues. Trimming pared 3 bases from V and 10 bases from J, leaving 10 bases between. Per the germline V gene, CDR1 is MNHNS and CDR2 is SASEGT.

This clonotype was observed a handful of times. The V gene is TRBV12-3 or TRBV12-4, the J gene TRBJ2-6; 8 bases match TRBD1. V dropped 6 bases and J dropped 2; count of bases not matched to a gene: 12. CDR3 length equals 18 residues. CDR3 protein: CASRGDLTGEPGANVLTF. CDR3 coding DNA: TGTGCCAGCAGGGGAGATCTGACAGGGGAACCTGGGGCCAACGTCCTGACTTTC.